Below are 5 T cell receptor beta chains sequenced from a single sample in a study of blood T cell repertoires in COVID-19. TCRdb keeps only in-frame clones here, not all; method: immunoSEQ multiplex PCR. The top ten hold about 4.8% of the sample, which has roughly 240,000 clones, roughly 82% seen once. Sequenced material: peripheral blood. The receptors here all came from a woman in her 70s with acute or convalescent COVID-19.

The rearrangement joins TRBV7-9 to TRBJ1-1; TRBD1 might be the D (5 bases). The V end lost 5 bases, the J end lost 8 bases, and 12 bases lay between the germline ends. The CDR3 extends over 12 amino acids. CDR1 is SEHNR, CDR2 FQNEAQ, per germline (reference sequence). CDR3 in amino acids: CASSVPQGEAFF. CDR3 DNA sequence: TGTGCCAGCAGCGTCCCCCAGGGCGAAGCTTTCTTT.

The genes are TRBV18 and TRBJ2-7, with D possibly matching TRBD2 (6 bases). CDR1 is KGHSH, CDR2 LQKENI, per germline. The CDR3 spans 15 residues. V shed 5 bases and J shed 0 bases, with 14 bases lying between them. CDR3 region: CASSSGAGGSYEQYF. As DNA, the CDR3 is TGTGCCAGCTCATCCGGGGCCGGGGGCTCCTACGAGCAGTACTTC. Full variable domain (missing parts from reference TRBV18 and TRBJ2-7): NAGVMQNPRHLVRRRGQEARLRCSPMKGHSHVYWYRQLPEEGLKFMVYLQKENIIDESGMPKERFSAEFPKEGPSILRIQQVVRGDSAAYFCASSSGAGGSYEQYFGPGTRLTVT.

J is TRBJ1-5 and V is TRBV6-5; D remains ambiguous. Trimming left V 4 bases short and J 4 bases short, with 5 bases between. This CDR3 has 12 amino acids. Per germline, CDR1 MNHEY and CDR2 SVGAGI. CDR3 loop: CASSSGNQPQHF. The CDR3, as DNA: TGTGCCAGCAGTTCCGGGAATCAGCCCCAGCATTTT.

V gene TRBV6-5 combines with J gene TRBJ2-3; TRBD2 matches at 11 bases. The CDR3 runs 16 residues. V dropped 4 bases and J dropped 6; count of bases not matched to a gene: 9. Germline values: CDR1 MNHEY, CDR2 SVGAGI. CDR3 nucleotides: TGTGCCAGCAGTTCCACGCTAGCGGGGGGTTCTGATACGCAGTATTTT. This encodes CASSSTLAGGSDTQYF.

The chain joins TRBV5-1 to TRBJ2-1, with 7 bases that match TRBD2. This CDR3 spans 15 amino acids. V trimming: 3 bases; J trimming: 4 bases; junction bases outside the gene matches: 7. CDR1 SGHRS and CDR2 YFSETQ come from the germline V gene. CDR3 in amino acids: CASSYSGTTYNEQFF. CDR3 nucleotides: TGCGCCAGCAGCTACTCCGGGACTACGTACAATGAGCAGTTCTTC.